What follows describes a single T cell receptor (beta chain). No cognate antigen has been identified for it. No per-base quality is available; no much larger clone lies one base away. TCRbeta CDR3 regions were amplified from genomic DNA by means of the immunoSEQ Assay, a bias-controlled multiplex PCR. The original pipeline was this. The number of nucleated cells in each sample was estimated by amplification of reference gene primers within the assay. To quantify the absolute abundance of each unique TCRbeta CDR3 rearrangement, sequence reads were collapsed and filtered. Productive Simpson clonality was computed per sample as the square root of Simpson's diversity index over productive rearrangements. This is the immuneACCESS table as TCRdb keeps it, with only in-frame sequences that have V and J called. A part of the clones is gone; compared with another copy, unresolved V genes explain less than half, and the rest is unexplained. D and trimming were read from the DNA, whereas the V and J calls and clone size are those reported in that table. The sample yields tens of thousands of clones; about 88% were counted once. The ten largest clonotypes hold over 20% of the sample.

The collaborating institutions used their own protocols to collect whole blood in K2EDTA tubes. Collaborator samples were shipped for TCRbeta analysis as frozen whole blood, isolated PBMCs, or DNA extracted from either sample type. The sample originates from a study of blood T cell repertoires in COVID-19 (TCRdb year 2020). Turning to the overall study: Samples covering the acute and convalescent phases of COVID-19 were provided by collaborators in the United States, Italy and Spain. A freely available public database, intended as a resource for researchers studying the immune response to SARS-CoV-2, is where the repertoires were released. Where available, HLA class I and class II types were obtained from metadata supplied by the sample provider rather than from assay-based typing. A de-identified subject ID, COVID-19 status, age in years and sex were almost always included in the sample metadata. The material from the prospective study consisted of cDNA or gDNA derived from T cells, B-cell-depleted T cells, or PBMCs. Samples were obtained from the ongoing ImmuneRACE study (first 160 participants) and from over 1,000 subjects provided by 6 global collaborators. Subjects who had been exposed to COVID-19, were actively infected with it, or had recovered from it provided the deeply sampled blood TCRbeta repertoires that made up the dataset.

Results the study describes overall, beyond this receptor: The amount of clinical and demographic metadata varied by source and participant and was provided uncurated.

This TCR was recovered from a woman aged 50 to 65 with active or convalescent COVID-19. The sequencing input was peripheral blood.

The nucleotides are TGTGCCAGCTCAGGACAGGGGAACACAGATACGCAGTATTTT. Translated, this is CASSGQGNTDTQYF. The sequence is built from TRBV18 and TRBJ2-3; TRBD1 lines up with 9 middle nucleotides. CDR1 and CDR2 were assigned from the germline V gene as KGHSH and LQKENI. Trimming leaves V shorter by 5 bases and J shorter by 2 bases, with the junction holding 2 bases beyond the gene matches. Inclusive of the bounding cysteine and phenylalanine, the CDR3 is 14 residues long. The DNA shown is the 42-base CDR3, in frame from base 1.